The rows below give T cell receptor beta chains drawn from one sample of a study of blood T cell repertoires in COVID-19. Sequencing used immunoSEQ multiplex PCR; TCRdb keeps in-frame clones, though not all of them. The sample yields roughly 250,000 clones, about 85% seen once. The material sequenced was peripheral blood. These receptors came from a human donor with COVID-19, enrolled during active disease. The donor label of this sample is uncertain. Both conserved end residues are part of each CDR3. The D gene is left open where the match is weak. Clone size is not always given. Where it is, it says once, few, many or a class for expanded clones.

TRBJ2-3 TRBD2 . TRBV30 CAWSGTTREITDTQYF TGTGCCTGGAGTGGGACTACGCGGGAGATCACAGATACGCAGTATTTT
TRBJ2-5 . . TRBV5-4 CASSLLGGNQETQYF TGTGCCAGCAGCTTGTTGGGCGGGAACCAAGAGACCCAGTACTTC
TRBJ1-3 TRBD1 . TRBV30 CARGGQGFNTIYF TGTGCCCGAGGGGGACAGGGGTTTAACACCATATATTTT
TRBJ1-1 . . TRBV4-1 CASSLQGVTEAFF TGCGCCAGCAGCCTTCAAGGGGTAACTGAAGCTTTCTTT
TRBJ2-3 TRBD2 . TRBV11-2 CASRSGFLAGADTQYF TGTGCCAGCAGATCAGGCTTTCTAGCGGGAGCGGATACGCAGTATTTT
TRBJ1-2 TRBD1 . TRBV6-5 CASSNRDRELYGYTF TGTGCCAGCAGCAATCGGGACAGGGAGCTCTATGGCTACACCTTC
TRBJ2-3 . once TRBV7-3 CASSRVLGGGTDTQYF TGTGCCAGCAGTCGTGTCCTCGGCGGGGGCACAGATACGCAGTATTTT
TRBJ1-1 . many TRBV28 CASMEVVMNTEAFF TGTGCCAGCATGGAGGTGGTGATGAACACTGAAGCTTTCTTT
TRBJ1-5 . once TRBV6-5 CASSPGNERSQPQHF TGTGCCAGCAGCCCCGGAAACGAAAGGAGTCAGCCCCAGCATTTT
TRBJ1-1 TRBD1 . TRBV7-9 CASSWGQVNEAFF TGTGCCAGCAGCTGGGGACAGGTTAATGAAGCTTTCTTT
TRBJ2-1 TRBD2 . TRBV28 CASSFPLAGENNEQFF TGTGCCAGCAGTTTTCCCCTAGCGGGAGAGAACAATGAGCAGTTCTTC
TRBJ1-1 . . TRBV6-5 CASTPRGTRNTEAFF TGTGCCAGCACCCCACGGGGAACGCGAAACACTGAAGCTTTCTTT
TRBJ2-4 TRBD2 . TRBV7-9 CASSFLAGAKNIQYF TGTGCCAGCAGCTTCCTAGCGGGAGCCAAAAACATTCAGTACTTC
TRBJ2-1 TRBD2 . TRBV6-5 CASSYQGGLADEQFF TGTGCCAGCAGTTACCAAGGGGGACTAGCGGATGAGCAGTTCTTC
TRBJ2-5 TRBD2 . TRBV3-1/TRBV3-2 CASSQEDRGGETQYF TGTGCCAGCAGCCAAGAGGACCGGGGGGGAGAGACCCAGTACTTC
TRBJ2-7 . . TRBV29-1 CSVVAEPLSYEQYF TGCAGCGTTGTTGCGGAACCCCTCTCCTACGAGCAGTACTTC
TRBJ2-7 TRBD2 once TRBV10-3 CAISDYPASGTYEQYF TGTGCCATCAGTGATTATCCGGCTAGCGGGACCTACGAGCAGTACTTC
TRBJ1-1 TRBD1 . TRBV7-8 CASSSRQGYNTEAFF TGTGCCAGCAGCTCCAGACAGGGATATAACACTGAAGCTTTCTTT
TRBJ2-5 TRBD2 . TRBV6-2/TRBV6-3 CASSYFASGQWAQYF TGTGCCAGCAGTTACTTTGCTAGCGGGCAATGGGCCCAGTACTTC
TRBJ2-1 TRBD1 . TRBV15 CATPGQGKNEQFF TGTGCCACACCGGGACAGGGGAAGAATGAGCAGTTCTTC
TRBJ1-5 TRBD1 . TRBV5-6 CASSPGQGAAQPQHF TGTGCCAGCAGCCCGGGACAGGGGGCAGCTCAGCCCCAGCATTTT
TRBJ1-4 TRBD1 few TRBV7-9 CASSLARDSNEKLFF TGTGCCAGCAGCTTAGCGAGGGACAGTAATGAAAAACTGTTTTTT
TRBJ2-1 TRBD2 . TRBV30 CAWSGSAGGRNEQFF TGTGCCTGGAGTGGATCAGCGGGAGGTAGGAATGAGCAGTTCTTC
TRBJ1-4 TRBD1 . TRBV3-1/TRBV3-2 CASQDRGNEKLFF TGTGCCAGCCAGGACAGGGGGAATGAAAAACTGTTTTTT
TRBJ2-7 . . TRBV5-6 CASSLTGYEQYF TGTGCCAGCAGCTTAACAGGCTACGAGCAGTACTTC
TRBJ1-2 . few TRBV6-2/TRBV6-3 CASSPMNYGYTF TGTGCCAGCAGTCCCATGAACTATGGCTACACCTTC
TRBJ1-5 TRBD1 . TRBV10-3 CAISEGETGYQPQHF TGTGCCATCAGTGAGGGGGAGACAGGGTATCAGCCCCAGCATTTT
TRBJ1-3 . . TRBV28 CATYFSGNTIYF TGTGCCACCTACTTCTCTGGAAACACCATATATTTT
TRBJ2-5 TRBD2 once TRBV27 CASTLGGYQETQYF TGTGCCAGCACCCTCGGGGGGTACCAAGAGACCCAGTACTTC
TRBJ2-7 . . TRBV28 CASSQGPPYEQYF TGTGCCAGCAGTCAGGGTCCCCCCTACGAGCAGTACTTC
TRBJ2-7 TRBD2 . TRBV7-9 CAGRSAGDYEQYF TGTGCCGGCCGTTCTGCGGGAGACTACGAGCAGTACTTC
TRBJ2-2 . . TRBV7-3 CASSLNRDSNTGELFF TGTGCCAGCAGCTTAAATCGGGACTCGAACACCGGGGAGCTGTTTTTT
TRBJ2-5 TRBD2 . TRBV24-1 CATLIAGNAQETQYF TGTGCCACCTTAATAGCGGGGAACGCCCAAGAGACCCAGTACTTC
TRBJ1-1 . . TRBV30 CAWSRGIGNTEAFF TGTGCCTGGAGTAGGGGTATAGGGAACACTGAAGCTTTCTTT
TRBJ2-1 . . TRBV12-5 CASAPYLDIRLGEQFF TGTGCTAGTGCCCCGTATCTGGACATTCGGTTGGGTGAGCAGTTCTTC
TRBJ2-7 . . TRBV3-1/TRBV3-2 CASSQAFEAGQYF TGTGCCAGCAGCCAAGCGTTCGAGGCCGGGCAGTACTTC
TRBJ1-4 . . TRBV19 CASTSGGPTNEKLFF TGTGCCAGTACCTCAGGTGGGCCAACTAATGAAAAACTGTTTTTT
TRBJ2-1 TRBD1 few TRBV28 CASSAGGDIYNEQFF TGTGCCAGCAGTGCAGGGGGTGACATTTACAATGAGCAGTTCTTC
TRBJ2-1 TRBD2 . TRBV7-9 CASSSGTSFLGEQFF TGTGCCAGCAGCTCCGGGACTAGTTTCCTCGGGGAGCAGTTCTTC
TRBJ1-5 . . TRBV5-5 CASSLGQVRGQPQHF TGTGCCAGCAGCTTGGGGCAGGTCAGGGGTCAGCCCCAGCATTTT
TRBJ2-1 . . TRBV18 CASSPRGDEQFF TGTGCCAGCTCACCACGCGGGGATGAGCAGTTCTTC
TRBJ2-1 TRBD2 once TRBV3-1/TRBV3-2 CASSPGLAGAGNEQFF TGTGCCAGCAGCCCGGGACTAGCGGGAGCAGGCAATGAGCAGTTCTTC
TRBJ2-7 TRBD1 . TRBV3-1/TRBV3-2 CASSQEGDRNSYEQYF TGTGCCAGCAGCCAAGAGGGGGACAGAAACTCCTACGAGCAGTACTTC
TRBJ1-1 . once TRBV20-1 CSARAGTRAFF TGCAGTGCTAGGGCAGGGACAAGGGCTTTCTTT
TRBJ2-7 TRBD1 once TRBV19 CASSLGGQGSYEQYF TGTGCCAGTAGTCTTGGGGGACAGGGTTCCTACGAGCAGTACTTC
TRBJ2-3 TRBD2 . TRBV6-5 CASSRGTSGTDTQYF TGTGCCAGCAGCCGAGGGACTAGCGGGACAGATACGCAGTATTTT
TRBJ1-4 . . TRBV11-1 CASSTDGDINEKLFF TGTGCCAGCAGCACGGACGGGGACATTAATGAAAAACTGTTTTTT
TRBJ2-1 TRBD2 . TRBV4-1 CASSPSGSSYNEQFF TGCGCCAGCAGCCCTAGCGGAAGCTCCTACAATGAGCAGTTCTTC
TRBJ2-1 TRBD2 . TRBV27 CASSRTSGRVDEQFF TGTGCCAGCAGTCGGACTAGCGGGAGGGTCGATGAGCAGTTCTTC
TRBJ2-7 . . TRBV5-1 CASSLAGEYNEQYF TGCGCCAGCAGCTTGGCAGGGGAGTACAACGAGCAGTACTTC
TRBJ1-1 TRBD1 . TRBV9 CASSATRQGPNTEAFF TGTGCCAGCAGCGCAACCAGACAGGGACCAAACACTGAAGCTTTCTTT
TRBJ1-6 TRBD1 . TRBV5-1 CASSLATGGRNSPLHF TGCGCCAGCAGCTTGGCCACAGGGGGCCGTAATTCACCCCTCCACTTT
TRBJ2-7 . . TRBV6-2/TRBV6-3 CASSLADEANEQYF TGTGCCAGCAGCTTAGCCGACGAAGCCAACGAGCAGTACTTC
TRBJ1-5 TRBD1 . TRBV28 CASSLGTGSNQPQHF TGTGCCAGCAGCCTCGGGACAGGTAGCAATCAGCCCCAGCATTTT
TRBJ2-7 TRBD2 . TRBV9 CASSVSAVGLAGNEQYF TGTGCCAGCAGCGTATCAGCTGTAGGACTAGCGGGAAACGAGCAGTACTTC